The rows below give T cell receptor beta chains drawn from one sample of a study of T cells after yellow fever vaccination. TCRdb passed the 5' RACE reads through MiXCR, listing each CDR3 protein once. Of approximately 85,000 distinct CDR3 sequences listed, 13% are singletons. The sequencing used CD8+ T cells not binding an NS4B(214-222) dextramer, sorted from PBMCs, collected about 20 days after the first yellow fever vaccination. The origin of the receptors is a man aged 18 to 30 who received the YFV17D yellow fever vaccine. The CDR3 runs from the conserved cysteine through the conserved F or W. The D gene is left open where the match is weak. Some rows mark clone size as missing; the rest say once, few, many or name a class of expanded clone.

j_call	clone_size	v_call	d_call	cdr3_nt	cdr3_aa
TRBJ2-1	-	TRBV11-3	TRBD2	TGTGCCAGCAGCCCCCGAGGAGCGGGGGGGCCGTACAATGAGCAGTTCTTC	CASSPRGAGGPYNEQFF
TRBJ2-1	few	TRBV27	TRBD2	TGTGCCAGCAGTACGAGACTAGCGGGGGGGAATGAGCAGTTCTTC	CASSTRLAGGNEQFF
TRBJ1-2	few	TRBV25-1	-	TGTGCCAGCAGTGTAACGGGGGGCTACACCTTC	CASSVTGGYTF
TRBJ1-1	-	TRBV4-1	-	TGCGCCAGCAGCTCCGGACAGCCGAACCCAAACACTGAAGCTTTCTTT	CASSSGQPNPNTEAFF
TRBJ1-2	few	TRBV29-1	-	TGCAGCGTGGTACACGTATCGGTAACCTATGGCTACACCTTC	CSVVHVSVTYGYTF
TRBJ2-1	-	TRBV27	TRBD1	TGTGCCAGCAGTACAGGGGGCATCTACAATGAGCAGTTCTTC	CASSTGGIYNEQFF
TRBJ2-3	few	TRBV11-2	TRBD2	TGTGCCAGCAGCGTTAGCGGGGGGGCCGCAGATACGCAGTATTTT	CASSVSGGAADTQYF
TRBJ2-7	-	TRBV20-1	-	TGCAGTGCTAGAGTGGGGCTGGACGGCTCCTACGAGCAGTACTTC	CSARVGLDGSYEQYF
TRBJ2-3	-	TRBV2	-	TGTGCCAGCCTGCGACAGAACACAGATACGCAGTATTTT	CASLRQNTDTQYF
TRBJ2-3	-	TRBV7-6	TRBD1	TGTGCCAGCAGCCGAACAGGGGGGAATGGGGATACGCAGTATTTT	CASSRTGGNGDTQYF
TRBJ2-2	few	TRBV12-3/TRBV12-4	-	TGTGCCAGCAGTTTAGGGGAAATGAACACCGGGGAGCTGTTTTTT	CASSLGEMNTGELFF
TRBJ2-3	-	TRBV2	TRBD2	TGTGCCAGCAGAGACCCCCTTGGGAGCGGGGGATACGGAGATACGCAGTATTTT	CASRDPLGSGGYGDTQYF
TRBJ1-1	once	TRBV4-1	-	TGCGCCAGCAGCCAAGTGGCGCAGGACGCGACTGAAGCTTTCTTT	CASSQVAQDATEAFF
TRBJ1-5	many	TRBV11-2	-	TGTGCCAGCAGCTTAACAGGGAATCAGCCCCAGCATTTT	CASSLTGNQPQHF
TRBJ2-1	few	TRBV28	-	TGTGCCGCGCTAGGCGATGACAGCAATGAGCAGTTCTTC	CAALGDDSNEQFF
TRBJ2-7	-	TRBV6-2/TRBV6-3	-	TGTGCCAGCACTTACAGAACCGACAGGGAGGACGAGCAGTACTTC	CASTYRTDREDEQYF
TRBJ1-1	few	TRBV6-5	-	TGTGCCAGCAGTTACTCGTCGGACAGAGACACTGAAGCTTTCTTT	CASSYSSDRDTEAFF